Following are 17 T cell receptor beta chains from one sample sequenced in a study of cytomegalovirus exposure and HLA in healthy donors listed by TCRdb under 2017. Library method: the immunoSEQ multiplex PCR assay. For the multiplex PCR, a mixture combining 60 forward primers for TCR Vbeta segments and 13 reverse primers for TCR Jbeta segments was used. In TCRdb, the immuneACCESS table is reduced to in-frame sequences with V and J assigned. These tables do not hold every clone; where another copy was compared, an unresolved V gene accounts for under half, and the others remain unexplained. This sample comprises about 190,000 clones, 87% of them detected only once. The leading ten clones occupy 1.3% of the sample. The specimen sequenced was PBMCs. The receptors derive from a man aged 25 to 40 in good health and CMV-seronegative.

The chain employs TRBV11-3 and TRBJ2-3, with D possibly being TRBD2 (6 bases). Trimming removed 3 bases from V and 0 bases from J, with 10 bases in between. Germline lookup yields CDR1 SGHNT and CDR2 YENEEA. The CDR3 totals 15 residues. CDR3 sequence: CASSLTRTSTDTQYF. The CDR3 nucleotides read TGTGCCAGCAGCTTGACTAGGACTAGCACAGATACGCAGTATTTT.

The chain recombines TRBV19 with TRBJ2-7; 9 bases align to TRBD2. In germline, CDR1 is LNHDA, CDR2 SQIVND (reference sequence). With 5 bases clipped from V and 2 bases from J, the junction kept 10 bases outside the gene matches. The CDR3 totals 16 residues. Written as DNA, the CDR3 is TGTGCCAGTAGTCCCGGGGAAGGCGGGAGGGCCTACGAGCAGTACTTC. It specifies CASSPGEGGRAYEQYF. The full variable domain, its missing parts supplied by reference TRBV19 and TRBJ2-7, is DGGITQSPKYLFRKEGQNVTLSCEQNLNHDAMYWYRQDPGQGLRLIYYSQIVNDFQKGDIAEGYSVSREKKESFPLTVTSAQKNPTAFYLCASSPGEGGRAYEQYFGPGTRLTVT.

This clone came up a few times. CDR3 DNA: TGTGCCAGCAGTTTAGGACAACCCTACGAGCAGTACTTC. The encoded protein is CASSLGQPYEQYF. The chain links TRBV28 to TRBJ2-7; TRBD1 might be the D (5 bases). The CDR3 totals 13 residues. With 2 bases removed from V and 2 bases from J, the gap between germline ends came to 7 bases. The germline V gene has CDR1 MDHEN and CDR2 SYDVKM. The full variable domain, its missing parts supplied by reference TRBV28 and TRBJ2-7, is DVKVTQSSRYLVKRTGEKVFLECVQDMDHENMFWYRQDPGLGLRLIYFSYDVKMKEKGDIPEGYSVSREKKERFSLILESASTNQTSMYLCASSLGQPYEQYFGPGTRLTVT.

This clone was detected only once. The CDR3 DNA reads TGTGCCAGCAGCGCTATACTGGGACAGGGCGAAAAACTGTTTTTT. This translates into CASSAILGQGEKLFF. The V gene is TRBV6-4, the J gene TRBJ1-4; 9 bases match TRBD1. Losses at the gene ends were 6 bases for V and 8 bases for J; bases not matched to a gene: 10. CDR3 size: 15 residues. Germline CDR1 and CDR2: MRHNA and SNTAGT.

V gene TRBV2 combines with J gene TRBJ1-6; 11 positions agree with TRBD1. The length of the CDR3 is 14 residues. Trimming removed 8 bases from V and 10 bases from J; junction bases left unmatched: 7. CDR1 and CDR2 from the germline V gene are SNHLY and FYNNEI. The CDR3 nucleotides read TGTGCCAGCGGGAGGACAGGGGGCGAATCACCCCTCCACTTT. It encodes CASGRTGGESPLHF. The full variable domain, in which reference TRBV2 and TRBJ1-6 provide the parts outside the CDR3, is EPEVTQTPSHQVTQMGQEVILRCVPISNHLYFYWYRQILGQKVEFLVSFYNNEISEKSEIFDDQFSVERPDGSNFTLKIRSTKLEDSAMYFCASGRTGGESPLHFGNGTRLTVT.

This chain connects TRBV19 to TRBJ2-1; 8 bases align to TRBD2. Germline lookup yields CDR1 LNHDA and CDR2 SQIVND (reference sequence). The V and J ends lost 0 bases and 4 bases, in that order; junction bases with no gene match: 5. The CDR3 length is 16 residues. The CDR3 DNA follows: TGTGCCAGTAGTATAGATCTAAGCGGGGGATACAATGAGCAGTTCTTC. Translation gives CASSIDLSGGYNEQFF.

The chain uses TRBV14 and TRBJ2-2, with D unclear. Germline lookup yields CDR1 SGHDN and CDR2 FVKESK. CDR3 size: 13 residues. Trimming pared 4 bases from V and 6 bases from J, leaving 9 bases between. The CDR3 reads CASSPSYAGELFF. CDR3 sequence (DNA): TGTGCCAGCAGCCCGTCGTATGCCGGGGAGCTGTTTTTT.

V and J are TRBV6-1 and TRBJ2-7, with 8 bases lining up with TRBD1. The germline gives CDR1 MNHNS, CDR2 SASEGT. This CDR3 is built from 15 residues. Trimming removed 8 bases from V and 9 bases from J; junction bases left unmatched: 18. The CDR3 loop is CASSIGAGGALGQYF. The CDR3 DNA follows: TGTGCCAGCTCGATCGGGGCAGGGGGCGCTTTGGGGCAGTACTTC.

The chain links TRBV7-2 to TRBJ1-1, with D possibly matching TRBD1 (6 bases). The length of the CDR3 is 17 residues. V was cut by 1 base and J by 5 bases, with 20 bases left in between. Germline V lookup: CDR1 SGHTA, CDR2 FQGNSA. The CDR3 spells CASSLVGGRGYLTEAFF. CDR3 in DNA: TGTGCCAGCAGCTTAGTCGGCGGCAGGGGTTATTTGACTGAAGCTTTCTTT.

The count of this clone is one. J is TRBJ2-5 and V is TRBV6-5; D is undetermined. From germline, CDR1 is MNHEY and CDR2 SVGAGI. Trimming removed 8 bases at V and 4 bases at J, with 14 bases between. There are 13 residues in the CDR3. CDR3 sequence (DNA): TGTGCCAGCTCCGGCTCTAGACGAGAGACCCAGTACTTC. Translation gives CASSGSRRETQYF.

On this clone itself: The junction does not match germline at one end; this may be a read error. V and J are TRBV7-2 and TRBJ1-5; weak D call: TRBD1 (5 bases). The CDR3 is made up of 13 amino acids. Germline CDR1 and CDR2: SGHTA and FQGNSA. CDR3 region: CVSSLEGYQPQHF. CDR3 nucleotide sequence: TGTGTCAGCAGCTTGGAGGGGTACCAGCCCCAGCATTTT.

The genes are TRBV28 and TRBJ2-7, with 9 bases fitting TRBD1. This CDR3 has 16 residues. The germline V gene encodes CDR1 MDHEN and CDR2 SYDVKM. The V segment lost 6 bases and the J segment 6 bases; nucleotides outside the gene matches: 15. CDR3 residues: CASSTPGTGSRFEQYF. DNA of the CDR3: TGTGCCAGCAGCACCCCCGGGACAGGGAGCAGGTTCGAGCAGTACTTC. Variable domain in full (rest from reference TRBV28 and TRBJ2-7): DVKVTQSSRYLVKRTGEKVFLECVQDMDHENMFWYRQDPGLGLRLIYFSYDVKMKEKGDIPEGYSVSREKKERFSLILESASTNQTSMYLCASSTPGTGSRFEQYFGPGTRLTVT.

This rearrangement joins TRBV19 to TRBJ1-5, with D perhaps matching TRBD1 (5 bases). V was shortened by 0 bases and J by 6 bases, with 9 bases between the two germline ends. The CDR3 contains 14 residues. CDR1 and CDR2 from the germline V gene are LNHDA and SQIVND (reference sequence). CDR3 residues: CASSIDTGTQPQHF. The DNA of the CDR3 is TGTGCCAGTAGTATAGACACAGGAACTCAGCCCCAGCATTTT.

V and J are TRBV10-3 and TRBJ2-5; TRBD1 matches at 7 bases. The germline gives CDR1 ENHRY, CDR2 SYGVKD. V lost 10 bases to trimming and J lost 4 bases; unmatched junction nucleotides: 6. The CDR3 has 12 residues. The CDR3 DNA reads TGTGCCACCGGGGACAGCTCAGAGACCCAGTACTTC. Protein: CATGDSSETQYF.

The sample holds one count of this clone. This sequence joins TRBV6-4 and TRBJ2-3; TRBD1 matches 10 bases. The CDR3 contains 16 residues. The V and J ends lost 0 bases and 1 base, in that order; junction bases with no gene match: 1. The V gene's germline CDR1 is MRHNA and CDR2 SNTAGT. The CDR3 here is CASSDSGTGGTDTQYF. CDR3 DNA: TGTGCCAGCAGTGACTCGGGGACAGGGGGCACAGATACGCAGTATTTT.

The DNA of the CDR3 is TGTGCCAGCTCACCATCCCCTCATGTTGGGGGCTCTTCCTATGGCTACACCTTC. It is translated as CASSPSPHVGGSSYGYTF. The chain uses TRBV18 and TRBJ1-2; tentatively, D is TRBD1 (6 bases). V dropped 2 bases and J dropped 4 bases, with 23 bases sitting between them. Germline-derived CDR1 and CDR2 are KGHSH and LQKENI. The CDR3 contains 18 residues.

This chain joins TRBV29-1 and TRBJ2-7; D call uncertain. The germline V and J ends were trimmed by 1 base and 5 bases, with 12 bases remaining between them. There are 13 residues in the CDR3. Per germline, CDR1 SQVTM and CDR2 ANQGSEA. As DNA, the CDR3 is TGCAGCGTTGAAGGAGCATTATCGGACGAGCAGTACTTC. Protein sequence: CSVEGALSDEQYF.